This T cell receptor beta chain emerged from a study of shared clonotypes between healthy human individuals. Study in general: The donor pool was made up of two women and a few men aged 18 to 49.

TCRdb keeps only in-frame clones here, not all; method: immunoSEQ multiplex PCR. Counted here are over a million clones, about 96% occurring once; the ten biggest clones make up roughly 1.2%. Germline V CDR1 and CDR2: SQVTM, ANQGSEA. The CDR3 runs 17 residues. V was clipped by 4 bases and J by 5 bases; unmatched bases: 19. The study enrolled healthy HIV-negative adults without recent acute infections or vaccinations as donors. Sequences were obtained from naive CD4+ T cells sorted from blood. Subset noted: CD45RA+ positively selected. The rearrangement links TRBV29-1 to TRBJ1-2; 7 positions match TRBD1. This sequence originates from a man aged 30 to 45 in good health. The CDR3 spells CSVVRTTGPLSQYGYTF. CDR3 sequence (DNA): TGCAGCGTTGTCAGAACGACAGGGCCCCTCTCTCAATATGGCTACACCTTC. The whole variable domain, remainder taken from reference TRBV29-1 and TRBJ1-2, is SAVISQKPSRDICQRGTSLTIQCQVDSQVTMMFWYRQQPGQSLTLIATANQGSEATYESGFVIDKFPISRPNLTFSTLTVSNMSPEDSSIYLCSVVRTTGPLSQYGYTFGSGTRLTVV.